Below, 28 T cell receptor beta chains from the same sample are listed, as sequenced in a study of CD8 T cells in Susac syndrome. A quantity of about 0.45 to 1 ug RNA underwent reverse transcription using random hexamers. TCRdb used MiXCR to reprocess the immunoSEQ multiplex PCR reads, holding one entry per CDR3 protein. The sample shows under 150,000 distinct CDR3 sequences, 90% to 96% of them seen only once. Specimen: CD4+ T cells from PBMCs. Source of these receptors: a human donor with Susac syndrome.

The V gene is TRBV5-1, the J gene TRBJ2-1; D uncertain. Trimming removed 2 bases at V and 8 bases at J, with 14 bases between. Germline CDR1 and CDR2: SGHRS and YFSETQ. The CDR3 runs to 14 residues. Written as DNA, the CDR3 is TGCGCCAGCAGCTTTCACAACTCCGAGTATGAGCAGTTCTTC. It translates to CASSFHNSEYEQFF.

The rearrangement links TRBV20-1 to TRBJ2-5; the D call may be TRBD1 or TRBD2 (5 bases each). Trimming took 4 bases from V and 3 from J, leaving 15 bases between them. Germline CDR1 DFQATT, CDR2 SNEGSKA (reference sequence). This CDR3 has 14 residues. The CDR3 here is CSATPGGPKETQYF. The CDR3 DNA follows: TGCAGTGCTACCCCTGGGGGTCCAAAAGAGACCCAGTACTTC.

The CDR3 region has the DNA TGCGCCAGCAGCCACATCCTAGCGGGGAAGGGCAATGAGCAGTTCTTC. Protein product: CASSHILAGKGNEQFF. This sequence joins TRBV4-1 and TRBJ2-1, with TRBD2 identical over 9 bases. The CDR3 has 16 amino acids. J was trimmed by 6 bases and V by 3 bases; bases with no gene match: 9. Per germline, CDR1 MGHRA and CDR2 YSYEKL.

This chain links TRBV6-6 with TRBJ1-4; no clear D gene. This CDR3 comprises 15 residues. The germline gives CDR1 MNHNY, CDR2 SVGAGI (reference sequence). V was clipped by 2 bases and J by 5 bases, with 12 bases between them. The CDR3 DNA reads as TGTGCCAGCAGTTACGGTGTCGGGGTCAATGAAAAACTGTTTTTT. Encoded protein: CASSYGVGVNEKLFF.

This chain links TRBV3-1 with TRBJ1-1; TRBD1 matches 9 bases. With 2 bases clipped from V and 6 bases from J, the junction kept 1 base outside the gene matches. Looked up from germline, CDR1 is LGHDT and CDR2 is YNNKEL (reference sequence). The CDR3 runs to 13 residues. The CDR3 is CASSQRQGAEAFF. CDR3 DNA: TGTGCCAGCAGCCAAAGACAGGGGGCTGAAGCTTTCTTT.

V and J are TRBV2 and TRBJ2-1; D not certain. The CDR3 spans 10 residues. Trimming left V 6 bases short and J 9 bases short, with 6 bases between. The germline CDR1 and CDR2 sequences are SNHLY and FYNNEI. The CDR3 DNA reads as TGTGCCAGCAGGGGTAGTGAGCAGTTCTTC. Protein: CASRGSEQFF.

The chain is built from TRBV14 and TRBJ2-3; D uncertain. The CDR3 spans 14 residues. Trimming took off 3 bases at V and 4 bases at J, with 11 bases between the two ends. From germline, CDR1 is SGHDN and CDR2 FVKESK. DNA of the CDR3: TGTGCCAGCAGCCACCCATCAAGAGCAGATACGCAGTATTTT. Protein: CASSHPSRADTQYF.

This clonotype has just one count. The V gene is TRBV28, the J gene TRBJ2-1; 9 nucleotides match TRBD2. The CDR3 is 13 residues long. V gave up 10 bases and J gave up 2 bases; unmatched junction bases: 3. The germline V gene encodes CDR1 MDHEN and CDR2 SYDVKM. CDR3 loop: CATGLAPYNEQFF. DNA for the CDR3: TGTGCCACCGGACTAGCGCCCTACAATGAGCAGTTCTTC.

The rearrangement uses TRBV20-1 and TRBJ2-7; TRBD2 agrees at 12 bases. J lost 0 bases, V lost 5 bases, and 11 bases had no gene match. The CDR3 length is 17 residues. Germline V CDR1 and CDR2: DFQATT, SNEGSKA (reference sequence). The CDR3 here is CSASPLAGGLSSYEQYF. DNA for the CDR3: TGCAGTGCTTCCCCCCTAGCGGGAGGGCTCAGCTCCTACGAGCAGTACTTC.

The chain has TRBV29-1 and TRBJ1-1; no firm D call. Looked up from germline, CDR1 is SQVTM and CDR2 is ANQGSEA. Trimming left V 1 base short and J 5 bases short, with 14 bases between. The CDR3 sequence is 14 residues long. Here the CDR3 reads CSVEVPRRVTEAFF. CDR3 coding DNA: TGCAGCGTTGAAGTTCCCAGGCGGGTTACTGAAGCTTTCTTT.

V gene TRBV20-1 combines with J gene TRBJ2-2; 8 nucleotides agree with TRBD2. The junction had 8 bases not matched to a gene; V was cut back by 1 base and J by 1 base. CDR1 and CDR2 (germline): DFQATT, SNEGSKA (reference sequence). This CDR3 is 17 amino acids long. CDR3 coding DNA: TGCAGTGCTAGAGTACGGGGGGGAAAGTGGAACACCGGGGAGCTGTTTTTT. Amino acids: CSARVRGGKWNTGELFF.

This rearrangement joins TRBV19 to TRBJ2-7; either TRBD1 or TRBD2 may fit D (5 bases each). The V gene lost 6 bases and the J gene lost 0 bases, with 18 bases spanning the gap. CDR1 LNHDA and CDR2 SQIVND come from the germline V gene (reference sequence). This CDR3 has 16 residues. CDR3 sequence reads: CASSPRWGRGSYEQYF. The CDR3 DNA sequence: TGTGCCAGTAGCCCAAGATGGGGACGTGGCTCCTACGAGCAGTACTTC.

The J gene is TRBJ2-6, the V gene TRBV10-3; D possibly matches TRBD1 or TRBD2 (5 bases each). This CDR3 comprises 15 residues. Germline V gene data show CDR1 as ENHRY and CDR2 as SYGVKD. The germline V and J ends were trimmed by 6 bases and 0 bases, with 9 bases remaining between them. The chain's CDR3 is CAIRGTGSGANVLTF. CDR3 DNA sequence: TGTGCCATCAGAGGGACGGGCTCTGGGGCCAACGTCCTGACTTTC.

The chain has TRBV28 and TRBJ1-5, with D uncertain. This CDR3 spans 12 amino acids. With 3 bases removed from V and 5 bases from J, the gap between germline ends came to 5 bases. Germline values: CDR1 MDHEN, CDR2 SYDVKM. The DNA of the CDR3 is TGTGCCAGCAGTTTCTCCCATCAGCCCCAGCATTTT. The encoded protein is CASSFSHQPQHF.

The V and J genes are TRBV20-1 and TRBJ2-2; no firm D call. CDR1 is DFQATT and CDR2 is SNEGSKA in the germline V gene (reference sequence). V was trimmed by 0 bases and J by 3 bases, leaving 11 bases between them. The CDR3 extends over 15 amino acids. The CDR3 is CSARDQVLYTGELFF. CDR3 nucleotide sequence: TGCAGTGCTAGAGATCAGGTGCTATACACCGGGGAGCTGTTTTTT.

The V and J genes are TRBV20-1 and TRBJ1-1, with D unresolved. The CDR3 contains 17 residues. Trimming took off 0 bases at V and 8 bases at J, with 25 bases between the two ends. Germline V gives CDR1 DFQATT, CDR2 SNEGSKA (reference sequence). The DNA of the CDR3 is TGCAGTGCTAGAGACCTCCGGAGTAGGTCTGGGGATAAGGAAGCTTTCTTT. As protein: CSARDLRSRSGDKEAFF.

This clonotype appeared once. The chain carries TRBV7-9 and TRBJ2-7; the match to TRBD1 covers 9 bases. The J segment lost 4 bases and the V segment lost 3 bases, leaving 4 bases of the junction unmatched. Germline V CDR1 and CDR2: SEHNR, FQNEAQ (reference sequence). This CDR3 is 14 amino acids long. Here the CDR3 reads CASSFDRGSYEQYF. The DNA for the CDR3 is TGTGCCAGCAGCTTTGACAGGGGGAGTTACGAGCAGTACTTC.

V gene TRBV7-3 combines with J gene TRBJ2-3; D is uncertain. CDR1 is SGHTA and CDR2 is FQGTGA in the germline V gene. This CDR3 comprises 14 residues. V shed 3 bases and J shed 2 bases, with 9 bases lying between them. The CDR3 nucleotides read TGTGCCAGCAGCTTTTCAGGCCACACAGATACGCAGTATTTT. It encodes CASSFSGHTDTQYF. The full variable domain, rest sourced from reference TRBV7-3 and TRBJ2-3, is GAGVSQTPSNKVTEKGKYVELRCDPISGHTALYWYRQSLGQGPEFLIYFQGTGAADDSGLPNDRFFAVRPEGSVSTLKIQRTERGDSAVYLCASSFSGHTDTQYFGPGTRLTVL.

This chain links TRBV20-1 with TRBJ2-1, with D perhaps matching TRBD1 (5 bases). Germline-derived CDR1 and CDR2 are DFQATT and SNEGSKA (reference sequence). The ends were cut back, 5 bases at V and 4 bases at J, with 21 bases in the middle. The CDR3 totals 16 residues. The CDR3 loop is CSALEPRGLEYNEQFF. The CDR3 region has the DNA TGCAGTGCTCTAGAACCTAGGGGCCTGGAGTACAATGAGCAGTTCTTC.

The chain combines TRBV28 with TRBJ1-2, with D possibly matching TRBD1 (5 bases). The CDR3 is 12 amino acids. V was clipped by 6 bases and J by 12 bases, with 17 bases between them. Germline CDR1 and CDR2: MDHEN and SYDVKM. CDR3 residues: CASRMDTTRNTF. The CDR3 DNA follows: TGTGCCAGCAGGATGGACACCACCCGCAACACCTTC.

The chain recombines TRBV20-1 with TRBJ1-2; D not resolved. V dropped 0 bases and J dropped 2 bases, with 13 bases sitting between them. The CDR3 has 15 residues. Germline lookup yields CDR1 DFQATT and CDR2 SNEGSKA (reference sequence). CDR3 in amino acids: CSARDNQPNNYGYTF. The CDR3 DNA reads as TGCAGTGCTAGAGATAACCAGCCAAACAACTATGGCTACACCTTC.

This chain uses TRBV14 with TRBJ2-5; 8 nucleotides match TRBD1. Germline loops: CDR1 SGHDN, CDR2 FVKESK. The CDR3 extends over 15 amino acids. The V segment lost 0 bases and the J segment 2 bases; nucleotides outside the gene matches: 2. The CDR3 coding sequence is TGTGCCAGCAGCCAAGATTGGACAGGGCAAGAGACCCAGTACTTC. This gives the protein CASSQDWTGQETQYF.

The sample holds one count of this clonotype. The genes are TRBV29-1 and TRBJ2-1; 7 nucleotides match TRBD1. This CDR3 is built from 12 residues. V trimming: 8 bases; J trimming: 8 bases; junction bases outside the gene matches: 9. Germline CDR1 reads SQVTM; CDR2 reads ANQGSEA. The CDR3 nucleotides read TGCAGCACGAGCCAGGGGGTACATGAGCAGTTCTTC. It specifies CSTSQGVHEQFF.

The chain has TRBV20-1 and TRBJ2-7; no clear D. The germline V and J ends were trimmed by 5 bases and 2 bases, with 13 bases remaining between them. Per germline, CDR1 DFQATT and CDR2 SNEGSKA (reference sequence). The CDR3 length is 13 residues. The CDR3 DNA follows: TGCAGTGCTGCAGCTGGACCCACCTACGAGCAGTACTTC. Its translation is CSAAAGPTYEQYF.

This chain joins TRBV29-1 and TRBJ1-2; no definite D call. This CDR3 contains 12 residues. Germline V gene sequence: CDR1 SQVTM, CDR2 ANQGSEA. V gave up 6 bases and J gave up 8 bases, with 16 bases separating them. This CDR3 reads CSVGAGGFGYTF. The DNA for the CDR3 is TGCAGCGTGGGAGCGGGAGGGTTCGGCTACACCTTC.

The rearrangement joins TRBV11-2 to TRBJ2-4; a possible D gene is TRBD2 (7 bases). The CDR3 covers 16 residues. V was cut by 2 bases and J by 11 bases, with 22 bases left in between. Germline V gene data show CDR1 as SGHAT and CDR2 as FQNNGV. This CDR3 reads CASSLTSMQGGGFQYF. Written as DNA, the CDR3 is TGTGCCAGCAGCTTAACCTCAATGCAGGGAGGGGGGTTTCAGTACTTC.

The rearrangement links TRBV25-1 to TRBJ1-1; D gene ambiguous. Germline V gene sequence: CDR1 MGHDK, CDR2 SYGVNS. The CDR3 covers 15 residues. Trimming took off 3 bases at V and 3 bases at J, with 14 bases between the two ends. CDR3 in DNA: TGTGCCAGCAGTGACTACACCTCAAAGGACACTGAAGCTTTCTTT. Amino acid sequence: CASSDYTSKDTEAFF.

This sequence joins TRBV6-5 and TRBJ2-1; 7 positions match TRBD1. The V gene's germline CDR1 is MNHEY and CDR2 SVGAGI. The CDR3 runs to 12 residues. V dropped 6 bases and J dropped 14; count of bases not matched to a gene: 10. CDR3 in amino acids: CASRQSTGLEFF. The CDR3 region has the DNA TGTGCCAGCAGACAATCGACAGGGCTTGAGTTCTTC.